The clone carrying this T cell receptor (beta chain) was recorded many times. The data were obtained in a study of human T cells and chemical hapten exposure. Study-wide context: For the roughly 26-week duration of the study, patients were given weekly doses of diphenylcyclopropenone on the scalp. Mostly female patients had alopecia areata, totalis or universalis. The study patch tested 0.01% DPC on the upper back and read results at 6 days.

The CDR3 extends over 14 amino acids. Trimming at V came to 4 bases and at J to 6 bases, leaving 5 bases not matched to a gene. From germline, CDR1 is SGHRS and CDR2 YFSETQ. Stated time point: patch test 1, 2 weeks after DPC sensitization. Specified treatment: therapeutic diphenylcyclopropenone sensitization with weekly scalp DPC. Single cDNA molecules in the library carried unique molecular identifiers attached during preparation. TCRdb fed the RACE reads into MiXCR, producing one record per CDR3 protein. Of some 180,000 distinct CDR3 sequences listed, around 24% were seen once; the top ten hold under 8.5%.

This receptor was identified in a woman between 45 and 65 years old with alopecia areata. Some clones in this sample may be carry-over from other donors' samples. The sample in question was whole blood, obtained in connection with sensitization to the hapten diphenylcyclopropenone (DPC). The J gene is TRBJ2-7, the V gene TRBV5-1; TRBD1 agrees at 12 bases. The CDR3: CASSEGTGGAEQYF. The CDR3 DNA is TGCGCCAGCAGCGAGGGGACAGGGGGCGCCGAGCAGTACTTC.